Shown below are 29 T cell receptor beta chains from a single sample sequenced in a study of T cells in localized non-small cell lung cancer. This table comes from immunoSEQ multiplex PCR, and its TCRdb copy is limited to in-frame clones, with some not included. This sample has around 25,000 clones, with 75% to 90% found just once. The source material was peripheral blood, sampled before any cancer treatment. All receptors derive from a female donor aged 60 or older with stage I lung adenocarcinoma.

The rearrangement uses TRBV30 and TRBJ2-3; 8 bases are shared with TRBD2. The V gene end was trimmed by 0 bases and the J gene end by 3 bases; junction bases not matched to a gene: 5. The CDR3 has 15 residues. Germline CDR1 is GTSNPN and CDR2 is SVGIG (reference sequence). CDR3 coding DNA: TGTGCCTGGAGTGTAGGTAGCGGGGTAACAGATACGCAGTATTTT. Its translation is CAWSVGSGVTDTQYF. Together with reference TRBV30 and TRBJ2-3, the CDR3 gives the full variable domain: SQTIHQWPATLVQPVGSPLSLECTVEGTSNPNLYWYRQAAGRGLQLLFYSVGIGQISSEVPQNLSASRPQDRQFILSSKKLLLSDSGFYLCAWSVGSGVTDTQYFGPGTRLTVL.

The chain employs TRBV19 and TRBJ1-4; TRBD1 matches at 10 bases. CDR1 is LNHDA and CDR2 is SQIVND in the germline V gene (reference sequence). Trimming took 3 bases from V and 7 from J; bases not matched to a gene: 2. CDR3 length: 14 amino acids. CDR3 in amino acids: CASSMGTGVEKLFF. The CDR3 nucleotides read TGTGCCAGTAGTATGGGGACAGGGGTTGAAAAACTGTTTTTT.

The rearrangement uses TRBV30 and TRBJ1-2; D call uncertain. The CDR3 runs to 13 residues. V was trimmed by 1 base and J by 1 base, leaving 7 bases between them. Germline V CDR1 and CDR2: GTSNPN, SVGIG (reference sequence). The CDR3 coding sequence is TGTGCCTGGAGTGGGCAGATTAACTATGGCTACACCTTC. Encoded protein: CAWSGQINYGYTF.

This clone was seen more than once but under ten times. This chain links TRBV2 with TRBJ2-1; D perhaps matches TRBD1 (5 bases). V lost 3 bases to trimming and J lost 2 bases, with 11 bases between them. Germline V gives CDR1 SNHLY, CDR2 FYNNEI. The CDR3 has 15 amino acids. The CDR3 loop reads CASSDPDITYNEQFF. The CDR3 nucleotides are TGTGCCAGCAGTGACCCGGACATAACCTACAATGAGCAGTTCTTC. The whole variable domain, filled in from reference TRBV2 and TRBJ2-1, reads EPEVTQTPSHQVTQMGQEVILRCVPISNHLYFYWYRQILGQKVEFLVSFYNNEISEKSEIFDDQFSVERPDGSNFTLKIRSTKLEDSAMYFCASSDPDITYNEQFFGPGTRLTVL.

The genes are TRBV19 and TRBJ1-3; D unresolved. CDR1 and CDR2 (germline): LNHDA, SQIVND (reference sequence). Trimming removed 5 bases at V and 2 bases at J, with 16 bases between. The CDR3 runs 16 residues. The CDR3 DNA reads as TGTGCCAGTAGTGTCTCCCTTGGAAGGGCTGGAAACACCATATATTTT. As protein: CASSVSLGRAGNTIYF.

The chain recombines TRBV30 with TRBJ1-1; D is undetermined. The V end was cut by 0 bases, the J end by 4 bases, with 12 bases between. This CDR3 region has 14 residues. Germline CDR1 is GTSNPN and CDR2 is SVGIG (reference sequence). This chain's CDR3 is CAWSVGSRVTEAFF. In DNA form, the CDR3 reads TGTGCCTGGAGTGTAGGGAGCCGTGTCACTGAAGCTTTCTTT.

The chain uses TRBV7-2 and TRBJ2-3, with TRBD2 identical over 7 bases. Germline loops: CDR1 SGHTA, CDR2 FQGNSA. CDR3 length: 12 amino acids. With 5 bases clipped from V and 10 bases from J, the junction kept 6 bases outside the gene matches. The chain's CDR3 is CASSRTSVAQYF. CDR3 DNA sequence: TGTGCCAGCAGCCGGACTAGTGTAGCGCAGTATTTT.

The chain couples TRBV9 to TRBJ2-2, with no clear D. The CDR3 sequence is 14 residues long. The V end lost 2 bases, the J end lost 2 bases, and 7 bases lay between the germline ends. Germline V lookup: CDR1 SGDLS, CDR2 YYNGEE. CDR3 in DNA: TGTGCCAGCAGCGTTGATCCTAACACCGGGGAGCTGTTTTTT. This encodes CASSVDPNTGELFF.

V and J are TRBV7-4 and TRBJ2-6; D is unclear. There are 18 residues in the CDR3. V was clipped by 4 bases and J by 5 bases, with 21 bases between them. Germline V CDR1 and CDR2: SGHVT, SQSDAQ. The CDR3 protein is CASSCFVSSQSRANVLTF. The CDR3 bases are TGTGCCAGCAGCTGCTTTGTTTCATCACAAAGTCGGGCCAACGTCCTGACTTTC.

V usage is TRBV10-1 and J usage is TRBJ2-1; TRBD2 matches at 8 bases. This CDR3 spans 13 amino acids. V dropped 3 bases and J dropped 6; count of bases not matched to a gene: 1. Germline V gene sequence: CDR1 WNHNN, CDR2 SYGVQD (reference sequence). CDR3 loop: CASSESGSNEQFF. The CDR3 region has the DNA TGCGCCAGCAGTGAAAGCGGGAGCAATGAGCAGTTCTTC.

The V gene is TRBV23-1, the J gene TRBJ2-7, with 7 bases that match TRBD1. TRBV23-1 is classed as an ORF, of uncertain function. J was trimmed by 4 bases and V by 7 bases; bases with no gene match: 10. The CDR3 contains 14 residues. As DNA, the CDR3 is TGCGCCAGCACCATCCCGAGGGGGCGATACGAGCAGTACTTC. Its protein is CASTIPRGRYEQYF.

The gene calls are TRBV7-6 and TRBJ1-5; D gene ambiguous. The CDR3 loop spans 19 amino acids. Germline-derived CDR1 and CDR2 are SGHVS and FNYEAQ. Trimming pared 4 bases from V and 0 bases from J, leaving 22 bases between. The CDR3 is CASSSASDPGGYSNQPQHF. The CDR3 DNA reads as TGTGCCAGCAGCTCGGCGTCGGATCCCGGCGGGTATAGCAATCAGCCCCAGCATTTT.

This chain uses TRBV9 with TRBJ1-2, with 9 bases identical to TRBD1. V shed 3 bases, J shed 1 base, and the junction held 7 bases outside the gene matches. This CDR3 spans 16 amino acids. Germline loops: CDR1 SGDLS, CDR2 YYNGEE. CDR3 DNA: TGTGCCAGCAGCGCCGGGACAGGGTTCGTTAACTATGGCTACACCTTC. Translating gives CASSAGTGFVNYGYTF.

The chain carries TRBV12-5 and TRBJ2-1; D might be TRBD1 (5 bases). V was clipped by 0 bases and J by 7 bases, with 10 bases between them. The CDR3 has 14 amino acids. CDR1 is LGHNT, CDR2 FRNRAP, per germline. DNA for the CDR3: TGTGCTAGTGGTTTGGTATCCAGGGCAAATGAGCAGTTCTTC. Translation: CASGLVSRANEQFF.

The chain uses TRBV2 and TRBJ2-1; the match to TRBD2 covers 11 bases. CDR1 and CDR2 from the germline V gene are SNHLY and FYNNEI. With V trimmed by 4 bases and J by 5 bases, 10 bases remained unmatched. This CDR3 region has 17 residues. CDR3 in amino acids: CASSGASGRRGNNEQFF. In DNA, the CDR3 is TGTGCCAGCAGTGGCGCTAGCGGGAGGCGGGGTAACAATGAGCAGTTCTTC.

The chain couples TRBV21-1 to TRBJ2-5; the table names TRBD1, a call not compared with the DNA. TRBV21-1 has pseudogene status. This CDR3 is 14 amino acids long. In nucleotides, the CDR3 is TGTGCCAGCACCCACTACCGGGACAGAGAGACCCAGTACTTC. This encodes CASTHYRDRETQYF.

The rearrangement links TRBV30 to TRBJ1-2; D unclear. This CDR3 is 15 amino acids long. Between the trimmed V and J ends, which lost 4 bases and 5 bases, there was a span of 20 bases. The germline V gene has CDR1 GTSNPN and CDR2 SVGIG (reference sequence). CDR3 residues: CAWMNLETGEYGYTF. The CDR3 DNA follows: TGTGCCTGGATGAACTTAGAAACTGGGGAATATGGCTACACCTTC.

The chain employs TRBV18 and TRBJ2-5; TRBD1 matches 7 bases. The CDR3 spans 13 residues. In germline, CDR1 is KGHSH, CDR2 LQKENI. Trimming cost V 3 bases and J 2 bases; bases outside gene matches: 0. Here the CDR3 reads CASSPGQQETQYF. In DNA form, the CDR3 reads TGTGCCAGCTCACCGGGACAGCAAGAGACCCAGTACTTC.

The rearrangement uses TRBV5-1 and TRBJ1-1; D uncertain. V lost 3 bases and J 3 bases, leaving 12 bases between the germline ends. This CDR3 has 14 amino acids. From germline, CDR1 is SGHRS and CDR2 YFSETQ. The CDR3 loop reads CASSSIGQDTEAFF. DNA for the CDR3: TGCGCCAGCAGCTCCATAGGGCAGGACACTGAAGCTTTCTTT.

The chain uses TRBV7-3 and TRBJ2-3; D ambiguous. The CDR3 extends over 16 amino acids. In germline, CDR1 is SGHTA, CDR2 FQGTGA. V lost 1 base to trimming and J lost 0 bases, with 11 bases between them. The CDR3 loop reads CASSLISGGSTDTQYF. CDR3 DNA: TGTGCCAGCAGCTTAATATCCGGCGGCAGCACAGATACGCAGTATTTT.

The chain has TRBV30 and TRBJ2-7, with D hard to call. CDR1 and CDR2 (germline): GTSNPN, SVGIG (reference sequence). The CDR3 has 12 residues. Trimming pared 3 bases from V and 3 bases from J, leaving 9 bases between. This CDR3 is CAWRHSSYEQYF. CDR3 DNA sequence: TGTGCCTGGAGGCACTCGAGCTACGAGCAGTACTTC.

This clone was seen a single time. The V call is TRBV6-6, the J call TRBJ1-1; D is possibly TRBD1 (5 bases). The CDR3 covers 12 residues. CDR1 and CDR2 from the germline V gene are MNHNY and SVGAGI (reference sequence). Trimming pared 6 bases from V and 9 bases from J, leaving 14 bases between. The CDR3 coding sequence is TGTGCCAGCAGCTACGGGCAGGGAAAAGCTTTCTTT. This translates into CASSYGQGKAFF.

V is TRBV2 and J is TRBJ2-1; TRBD1 aligns across 9 bases. J gave up 8 bases and V 6 bases, and 11 bases lay outside the gene matches. Germline V gene data show CDR1 as SNHLY and CDR2 as FYNNEI. The CDR3 length is 15 residues. The CDR3 DNA sequence: TGTGCCAGCAGAGCCGGGACAGGGTCCGAACATGAGCAGTTCTTC. Translating it yields CASRAGTGSEHEQFF. Full variable domain (rest looked up from reference TRBV2 and TRBJ2-1): EPEVTQTPSHQVTQMGQEVILRCVPISNHLYFYWYRQILGQKVEFLVSFYNNEISEKSEIFDDQFSVERPDGSNFTLKIRSTKLEDSAMYFCASRAGTGSEHEQFFGPGTRLTVL.

V and J are TRBV7-9 and TRBJ2-1; maybe TRBD1 (5 bases). Germline CDR1 reads SEHNR; CDR2 reads FQNEAQ (reference sequence). The CDR3 has 15 residues. V was cut by 1 base and J by 7 bases, with 14 bases left in between. CDR3: CASSLGQNRRNEQFF. The DNA for the CDR3 is TGTGCCAGCAGCTTAGGACAGAACCGAAGAAATGAGCAGTTCTTC.

By frequency in the sample, this clone is medium-sized (0.01 to 0.1%). This chain joins TRBV2 and TRBJ2-3, with 9 bases that match TRBD2. Losses at the gene ends were 3 bases for V and 2 bases for J; bases not matched to a gene: 6. Germline values: CDR1 SNHLY, CDR2 FYNNEI. The length of the CDR3 is 16 residues. CDR3 sequence (DNA): TGTGCCAGCAGTGAGGCTAGCGGGACCAACACAGATACGCAGTATTTT. This codes for CASSEASGTNTDTQYF.

V is TRBV10-1 and J is TRBJ2-3; D remains ambiguous. The germline V gene has CDR1 WNHNN and CDR2 SYGVQD (reference sequence). Trimming took off 0 bases at V and 1 base at J, with 2 bases between the two ends. The CDR3 sequence is 13 residues long. This chain's CDR3 is CASSESGTDTQYF. The CDR3 nucleotides read TGCGCCAGCAGTGAGTCCGGCACAGATACGCAGTATTTT.

The rearrangement joins TRBV6-1 to TRBJ2-1, with TRBD1 matching 7 bases. There are 13 residues in the CDR3. Per the germline V gene, CDR1 is MNHNS and CDR2 is SASEGT. With 1 base clipped from V and 15 bases from J, the junction kept 9 bases outside the gene matches. The chain's CDR3 is CASSEESRGQMFF. CDR3 DNA sequence: TGTGCCAGCAGTGAAGAGTCGAGGGGACAGATGTTCTTC.

This clone appeared a few times. The V call is TRBV30, the J call TRBJ1-2; D possibly corresponds to TRBD1 (5 bases). This CDR3 spans 14 amino acids. The germline V gene encodes CDR1 GTSNPN and CDR2 SVGIG (reference sequence). The V end lost 1 base, the J end lost 4 bases, and 13 bases lay between the germline ends. The CDR3 bases are TGTGCCTGGAGTGCGGGTCTTGGGGGCTATGGCTACACCTTC. Protein: CAWSAGLGGYGYTF.

The genes are TRBV30 and TRBJ2-3, with a tentative D call TRBD2 (6 bases). Per germline, CDR1 GTSNPN and CDR2 SVGIG (reference sequence). V was trimmed by 1 base and J by 0 bases, leaving 8 bases between them. The CDR3 contains 14 residues. As DNA, the CDR3 is TGTGCCTGGAGTGCAGGACTAAGCACAGATACGCAGTATTTT. This gives the protein CAWSAGLSTDTQYF.